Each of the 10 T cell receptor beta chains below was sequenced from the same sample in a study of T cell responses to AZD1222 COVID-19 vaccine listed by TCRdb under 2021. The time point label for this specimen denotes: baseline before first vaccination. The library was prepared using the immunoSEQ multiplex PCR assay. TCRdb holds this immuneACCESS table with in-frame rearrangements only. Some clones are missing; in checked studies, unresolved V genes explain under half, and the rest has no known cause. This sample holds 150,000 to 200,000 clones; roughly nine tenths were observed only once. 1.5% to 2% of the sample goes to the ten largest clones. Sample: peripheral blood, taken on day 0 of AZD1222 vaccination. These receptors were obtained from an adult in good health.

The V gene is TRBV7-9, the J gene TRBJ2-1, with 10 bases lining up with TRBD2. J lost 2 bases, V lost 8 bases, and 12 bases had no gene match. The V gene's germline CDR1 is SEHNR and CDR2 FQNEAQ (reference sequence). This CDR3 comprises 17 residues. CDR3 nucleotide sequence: TGTGCCAGCGTCCCAGGAGCTAGCGGGAGAACCTACAATGAGCAGTTCTTC. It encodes CASVPGASGRTYNEQFF.

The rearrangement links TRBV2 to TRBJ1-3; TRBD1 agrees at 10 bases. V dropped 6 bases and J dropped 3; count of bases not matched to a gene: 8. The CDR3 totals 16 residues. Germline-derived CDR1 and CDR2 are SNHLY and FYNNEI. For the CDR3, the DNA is TGTGCCAGCAGAGAGGACAGGGGGTGGGTTGGAAACACCATATATTTT. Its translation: CASREDRGWVGNTIYF.

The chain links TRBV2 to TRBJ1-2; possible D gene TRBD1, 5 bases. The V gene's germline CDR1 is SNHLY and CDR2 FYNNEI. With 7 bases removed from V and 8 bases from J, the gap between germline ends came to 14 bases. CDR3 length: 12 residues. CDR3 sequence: CASTRDGGGYTF. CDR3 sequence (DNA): TGTGCCAGCACCAGGGATGGAGGGGGCTACACCTTC.

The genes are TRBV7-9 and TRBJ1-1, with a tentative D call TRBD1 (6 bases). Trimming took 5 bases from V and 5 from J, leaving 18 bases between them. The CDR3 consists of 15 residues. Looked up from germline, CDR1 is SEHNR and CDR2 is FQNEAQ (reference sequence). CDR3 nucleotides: TGTGCCAGCAGCCGGGGGGCAGGGTCAAAGACTGAAGCTTTCTTT. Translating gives CASSRGAGSKTEAFF.

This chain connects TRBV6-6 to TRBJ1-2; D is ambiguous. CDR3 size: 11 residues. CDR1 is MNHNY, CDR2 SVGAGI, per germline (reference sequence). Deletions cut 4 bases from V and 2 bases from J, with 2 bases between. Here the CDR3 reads CASSFNYGYTF. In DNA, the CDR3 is TGTGCCAGCAGTTTCAACTATGGCTACACCTTC.

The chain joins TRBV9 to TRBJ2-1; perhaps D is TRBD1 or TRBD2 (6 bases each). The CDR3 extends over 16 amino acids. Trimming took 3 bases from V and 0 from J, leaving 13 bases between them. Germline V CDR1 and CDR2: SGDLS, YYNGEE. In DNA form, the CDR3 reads TGTGCCAGCAGCGCCCAGGGGAGGCCCTCCTACAATGAGCAGTTCTTC. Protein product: CASSAQGRPSYNEQFF.

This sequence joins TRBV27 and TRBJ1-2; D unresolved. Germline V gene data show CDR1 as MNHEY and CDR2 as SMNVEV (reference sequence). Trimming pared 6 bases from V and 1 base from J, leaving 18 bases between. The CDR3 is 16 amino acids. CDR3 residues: CASSPGVGRSNYGYTF. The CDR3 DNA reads TGTGCCAGCAGCCCCGGGGTGGGCAGAAGTAACTATGGCTACACCTTC.

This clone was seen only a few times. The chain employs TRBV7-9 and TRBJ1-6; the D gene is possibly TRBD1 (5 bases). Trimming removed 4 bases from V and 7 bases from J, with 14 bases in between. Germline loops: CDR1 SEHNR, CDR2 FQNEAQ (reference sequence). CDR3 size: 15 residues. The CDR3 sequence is CASSSSQGSNSPLHF. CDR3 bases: TGTGCCAGCAGCTCCAGTCAGGGTTCAAATTCACCCCTCCACTTT.

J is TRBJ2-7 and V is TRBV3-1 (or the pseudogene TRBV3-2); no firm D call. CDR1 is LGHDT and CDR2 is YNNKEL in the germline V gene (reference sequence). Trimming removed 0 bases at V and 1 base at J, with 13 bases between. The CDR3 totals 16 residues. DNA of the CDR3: TGTGCCAGCAGCCAAGATTGGGCAGCCGCGTCCTACGAGCAGTACTTC. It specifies CASSQDWAAASYEQYF.

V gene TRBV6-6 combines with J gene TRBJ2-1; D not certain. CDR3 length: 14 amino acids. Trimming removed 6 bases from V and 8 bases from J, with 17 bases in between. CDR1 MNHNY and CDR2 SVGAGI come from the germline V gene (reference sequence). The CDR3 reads CASSRLPATYEQFF. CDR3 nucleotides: TGTGCCAGCAGCCGACTCCCAGCGACATATGAGCAGTTCTTC.